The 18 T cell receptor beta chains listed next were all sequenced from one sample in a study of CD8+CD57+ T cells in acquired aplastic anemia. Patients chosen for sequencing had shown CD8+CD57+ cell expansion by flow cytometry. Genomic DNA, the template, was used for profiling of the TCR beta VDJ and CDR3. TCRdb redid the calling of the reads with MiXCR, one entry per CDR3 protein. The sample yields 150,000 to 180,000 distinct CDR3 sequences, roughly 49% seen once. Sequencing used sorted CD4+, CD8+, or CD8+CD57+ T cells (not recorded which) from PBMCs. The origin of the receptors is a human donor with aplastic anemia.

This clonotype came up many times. CDR3 DNA sequence: TGTGCCAGCAGCCAGGGGGAGTACACCATATATTTT. Its protein is CASSQGEYTIYF. This chain uses TRBV4-2 with TRBJ1-3; D may be TRBD1 (5 bases). The CDR3 is 12 residues long. The ends were cut back, 3 bases at V and 8 bases at J, with 8 bases in the middle. Germline V gives CDR1 LGHNA, CDR2 YNFKEQ.

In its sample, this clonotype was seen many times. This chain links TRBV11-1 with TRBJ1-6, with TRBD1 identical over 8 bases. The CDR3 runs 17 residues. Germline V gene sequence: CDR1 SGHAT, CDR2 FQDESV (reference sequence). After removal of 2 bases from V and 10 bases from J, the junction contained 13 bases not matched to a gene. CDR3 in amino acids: CASSLPTGQGGRSPLHF. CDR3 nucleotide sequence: TGTGCCAGCAGCTTACCGACCGGACAGGGAGGGAGATCACCCCTCCACTTT.

This chain's CDR3 is CSACKTSGPYYGYTF. In nucleotides, the CDR3 is TGCAGCGCATGCAAAACCAGTGGACCTTACTATGGCTACACCTTC. The chain links TRBV29-1 to TRBJ1-2, with D unclear. The V gene lost 7 bases and the J gene lost 3 bases, with 21 bases spanning the gap. The CDR3 is 15 residues long. Per germline, CDR1 SQVTM and CDR2 ANQGSEA.

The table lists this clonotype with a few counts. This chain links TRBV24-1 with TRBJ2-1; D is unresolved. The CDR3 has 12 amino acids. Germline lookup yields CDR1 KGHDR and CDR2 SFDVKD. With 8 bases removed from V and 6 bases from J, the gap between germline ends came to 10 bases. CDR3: CATKDQFNEQFF. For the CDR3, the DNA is TGTGCCACCAAAGACCAGTTCAATGAGCAGTTCTTC.

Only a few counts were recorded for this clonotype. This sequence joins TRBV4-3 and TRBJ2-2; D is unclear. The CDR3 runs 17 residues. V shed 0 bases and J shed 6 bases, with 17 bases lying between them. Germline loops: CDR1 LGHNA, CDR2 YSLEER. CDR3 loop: CASSQDVTEGKAGELFF. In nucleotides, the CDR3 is TGCGCCAGCAGCCAAGATGTAACGGAAGGGAAAGCCGGGGAGCTGTTTTTT.

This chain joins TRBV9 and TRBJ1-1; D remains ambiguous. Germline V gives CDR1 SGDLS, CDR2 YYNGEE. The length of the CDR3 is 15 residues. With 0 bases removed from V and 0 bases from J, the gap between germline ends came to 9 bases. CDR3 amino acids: CASSVGGNMNTEAFF. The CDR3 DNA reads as TGTGCCAGCAGCGTAGGAGGGAACATGAACACTGAAGCTTTCTTT.

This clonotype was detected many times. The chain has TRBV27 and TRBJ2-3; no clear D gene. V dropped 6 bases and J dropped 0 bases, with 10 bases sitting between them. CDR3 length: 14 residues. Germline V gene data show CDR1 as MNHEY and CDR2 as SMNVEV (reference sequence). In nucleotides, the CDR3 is TGTGCCAGCAGCCAATCCGCTAGCACAGATACGCAGTATTTT. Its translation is CASSQSASTDTQYF.

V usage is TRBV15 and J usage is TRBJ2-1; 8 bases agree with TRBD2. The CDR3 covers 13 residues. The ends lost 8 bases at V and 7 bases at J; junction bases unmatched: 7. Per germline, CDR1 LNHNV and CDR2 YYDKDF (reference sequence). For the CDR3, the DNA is TGTGCCACCTTCGCGGGAGGAGGGAATGAGCAGTTCTTC. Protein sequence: CATFAGGGNEQFF.

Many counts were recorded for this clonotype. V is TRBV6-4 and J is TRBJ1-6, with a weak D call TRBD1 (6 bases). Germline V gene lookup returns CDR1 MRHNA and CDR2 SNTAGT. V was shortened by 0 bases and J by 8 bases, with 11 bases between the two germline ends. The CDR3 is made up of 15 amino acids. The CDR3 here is CASSDSGQPDSPLHF. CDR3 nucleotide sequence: TGTGCCAGCAGTGACTCGGGACAACCGGATTCACCCCTCCACTTT.

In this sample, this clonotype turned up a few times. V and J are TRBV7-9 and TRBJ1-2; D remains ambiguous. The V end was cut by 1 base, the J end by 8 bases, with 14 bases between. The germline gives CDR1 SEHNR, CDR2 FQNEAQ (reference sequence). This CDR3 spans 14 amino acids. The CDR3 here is CASSLGVRGDGYTF. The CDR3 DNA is TGTGCCAGCAGCTTAGGTGTGCGGGGTGACGGCTACACCTTC.

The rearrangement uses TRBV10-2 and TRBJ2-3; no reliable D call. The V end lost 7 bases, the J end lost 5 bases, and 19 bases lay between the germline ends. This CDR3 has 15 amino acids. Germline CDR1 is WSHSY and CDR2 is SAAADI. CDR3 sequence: CASTPNGAPKDTQYF. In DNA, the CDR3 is TGCGCCAGCACTCCGAACGGAGCACCTAAAGATACGCAGTATTTT.

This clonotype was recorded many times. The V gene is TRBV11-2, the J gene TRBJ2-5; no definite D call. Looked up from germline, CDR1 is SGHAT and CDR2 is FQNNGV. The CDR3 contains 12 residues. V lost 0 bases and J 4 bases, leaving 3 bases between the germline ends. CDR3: CASSLDRETQYF. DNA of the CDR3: TGTGCCAGCAGCTTAGATCGAGAGACCCAGTACTTC.

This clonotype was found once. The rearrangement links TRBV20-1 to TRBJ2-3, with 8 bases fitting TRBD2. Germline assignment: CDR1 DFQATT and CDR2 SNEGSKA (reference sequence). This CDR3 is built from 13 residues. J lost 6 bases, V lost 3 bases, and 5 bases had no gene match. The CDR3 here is CSASGGAWDTQYF. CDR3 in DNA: TGCAGTGCTAGCGGGGGGGCATGGGATACGCAGTATTTT.

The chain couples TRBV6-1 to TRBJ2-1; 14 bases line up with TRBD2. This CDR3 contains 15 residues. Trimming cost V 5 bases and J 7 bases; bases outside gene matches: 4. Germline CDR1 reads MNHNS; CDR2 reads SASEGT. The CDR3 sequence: CASSPGLAGVNEQFF. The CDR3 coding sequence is TGTGCCAGCAGTCCGGGACTAGCGGGGGTGAATGAGCAGTTCTTC.

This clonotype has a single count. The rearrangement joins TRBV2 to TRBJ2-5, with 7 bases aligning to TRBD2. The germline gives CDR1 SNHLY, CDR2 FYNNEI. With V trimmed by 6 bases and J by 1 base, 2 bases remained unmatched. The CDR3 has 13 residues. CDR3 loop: CASSGGTQETQYF. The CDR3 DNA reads TGTGCCAGCAGCGGGGGGACCCAAGAGACCCAGTACTTC.

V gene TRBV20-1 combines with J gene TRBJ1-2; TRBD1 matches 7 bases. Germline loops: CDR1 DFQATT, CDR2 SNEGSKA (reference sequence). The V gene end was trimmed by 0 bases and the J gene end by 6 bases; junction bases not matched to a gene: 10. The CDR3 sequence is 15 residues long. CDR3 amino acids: CSARDLQLQGHGYTF. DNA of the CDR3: TGCAGTGCTAGAGATCTCCAGCTACAGGGGCATGGCTACACCTTC.

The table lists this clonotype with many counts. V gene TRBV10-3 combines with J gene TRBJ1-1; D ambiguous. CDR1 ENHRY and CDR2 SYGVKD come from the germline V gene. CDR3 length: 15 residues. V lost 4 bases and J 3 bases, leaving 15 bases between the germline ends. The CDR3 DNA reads TGTGCCATCAGTGGGGGAGAGAAGGTGGACACTGAAGCTTTCTTT. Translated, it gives CAISGGEKVDTEAFF.

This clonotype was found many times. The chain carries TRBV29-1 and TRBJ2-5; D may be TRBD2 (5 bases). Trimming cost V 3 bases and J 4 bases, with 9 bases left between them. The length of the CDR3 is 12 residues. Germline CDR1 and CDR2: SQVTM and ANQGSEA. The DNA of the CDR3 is TGCAGCGTTGAGAGAGGGCTAGAGACCCAGTACTTC. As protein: CSVERGLETQYF.